The source of this T cell receptor beta chain is a study of cytomegalovirus exposure and HLA in healthy donors. Turning to the study itself: Within an early data release were around 80 million unique TCRs drawn from HLA-typed donors.

Turning to this clone: What it binds is unknown.

The study ran its PCR with 60 Vbeta and 13 Jbeta primers. Method: immunoSEQ multiplex PCR; TCRdb's copy keeps in-frame clones and lacks some. The sample lists a few hundred thousand clones, about three quarters occurring once. All donors participated as healthy donors of bone marrow. The V gene's germline CDR1 is LNHDA and CDR2 SQIVND (reference sequence). V lost 6 bases and J 6 bases, leaving 20 bases between the germline ends. The CDR3 consists of 15 residues. The study's findings and limits: Later analysis placed DRB1 highest and HLA-C lowest in TCR association rates, which differed by HLA locus.

The sequence was collected from a man aged 40-49 years in good health and CMV-seronegative. V usage is TRBV19 and J usage is TRBJ1-2; D might be TRBD1 (5 bases). The sequencing input was PBMCs. This chain's CDR3 is CASRSKGREGDGYTF. The CDR3 bases are TGTGCCAGTAGATCCAAGGGCAGGGAAGGAGATGGCTACACCTTC.